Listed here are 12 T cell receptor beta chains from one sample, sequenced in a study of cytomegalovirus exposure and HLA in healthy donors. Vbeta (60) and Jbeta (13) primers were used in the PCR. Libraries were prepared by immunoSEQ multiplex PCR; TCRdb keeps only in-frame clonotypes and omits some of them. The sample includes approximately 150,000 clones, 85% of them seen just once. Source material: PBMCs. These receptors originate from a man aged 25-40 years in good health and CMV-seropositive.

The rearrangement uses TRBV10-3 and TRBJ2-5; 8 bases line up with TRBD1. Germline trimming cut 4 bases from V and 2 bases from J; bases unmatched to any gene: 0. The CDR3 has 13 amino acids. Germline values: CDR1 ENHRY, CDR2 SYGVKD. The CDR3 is CAISGTGQETQYF. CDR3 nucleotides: TGTGCCATCAGTGGGACAGGGCAAGAGACCCAGTACTTC.

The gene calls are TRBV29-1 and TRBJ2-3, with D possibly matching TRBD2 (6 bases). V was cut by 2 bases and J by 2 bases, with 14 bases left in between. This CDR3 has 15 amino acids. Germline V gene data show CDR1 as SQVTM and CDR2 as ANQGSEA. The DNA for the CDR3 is TGCAGCGTTGAACGGACTAACGATTTCACAGATACGCAGTATTTT. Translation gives CSVERTNDFTDTQYF.

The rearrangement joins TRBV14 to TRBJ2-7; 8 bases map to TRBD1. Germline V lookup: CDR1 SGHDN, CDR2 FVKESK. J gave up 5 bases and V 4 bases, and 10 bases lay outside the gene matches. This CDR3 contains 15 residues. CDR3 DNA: TGTGCCAGCAGCCGTCAGGGCAGGGGGCTTGACGAGCAGTACTTC. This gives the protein CASSRQGRGLDEQYF.

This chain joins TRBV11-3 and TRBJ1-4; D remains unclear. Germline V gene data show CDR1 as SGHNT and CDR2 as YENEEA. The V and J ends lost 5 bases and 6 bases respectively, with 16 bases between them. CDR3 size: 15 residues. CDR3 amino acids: CASSAGSGGDEKLFF. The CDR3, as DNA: TGTGCCAGCAGCGCAGGATCCGGAGGCGATGAAAAACTGTTTTTT.

Here the CDR3 DNA reads TGTGCCAGCAGCCCCAGTTGGTCAGATACGCAGTATTTT. Translation gives CASSPSWSDTQYF. The gene calls are TRBV5-6 and TRBJ2-3, with D hard to call. V was cut by 4 bases and J by 4 bases, with 10 bases left in between. CDR3 length: 13 amino acids. The germline V gene has CDR1 SGHDT and CDR2 YYEEEE.

CDR3 in amino acids: CASSTMGLANEQFF. CDR3 sequence (DNA): TGTGCCAGCAGCACGATGGGACTAGCGAATGAGCAGTTCTTC. V and J are TRBV11-3 and TRBJ2-1; the match to TRBD2 covers 10 bases. The V segment lost 5 bases and the J segment 7 bases; nucleotides outside the gene matches: 5. CDR1 and CDR2 from the germline V gene are SGHNT and YENEEA. This CDR3 comprises 14 residues.

The CDR3 sequence: CASSFRDRVNYGYTF. CDR3 DNA sequence: TGTGCCAGCAGCTTCCGGGACAGGGTAAACTATGGCTACACCTTC. The rearrangement links TRBV13 to TRBJ1-2, with TRBD1 matching over 9 bases. This CDR3 has 15 amino acids. Germline trimming cut 3 bases from V and 2 bases from J; bases unmatched to any gene: 4. Germline CDR1 is PRHDT and CDR2 is FYEKMQ (reference sequence).

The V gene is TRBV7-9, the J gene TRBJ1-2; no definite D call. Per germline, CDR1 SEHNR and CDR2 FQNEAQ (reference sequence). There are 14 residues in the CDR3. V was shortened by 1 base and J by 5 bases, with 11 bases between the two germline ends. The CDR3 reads CASSLVGVLYGYTF. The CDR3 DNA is TGTGCCAGCAGCTTAGTGGGAGTATTGTATGGCTACACCTTC.

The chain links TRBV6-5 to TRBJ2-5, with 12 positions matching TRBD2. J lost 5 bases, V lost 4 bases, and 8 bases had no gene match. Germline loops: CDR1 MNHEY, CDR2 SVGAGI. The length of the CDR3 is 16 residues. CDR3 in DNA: TGTGCCAGCAGTTTACTAGCGGGAGGTTGGGGGGAGACCCAGTACTTC. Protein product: CASSLLAGGWGETQYF.

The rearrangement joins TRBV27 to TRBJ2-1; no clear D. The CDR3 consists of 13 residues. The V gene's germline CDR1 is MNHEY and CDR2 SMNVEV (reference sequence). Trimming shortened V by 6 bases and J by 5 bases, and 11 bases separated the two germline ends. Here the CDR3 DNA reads TGTGCCAGCAGCGCCCGAAGCCACAATGAGCAGTTCTTC. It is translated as CASSARSHNEQFF.

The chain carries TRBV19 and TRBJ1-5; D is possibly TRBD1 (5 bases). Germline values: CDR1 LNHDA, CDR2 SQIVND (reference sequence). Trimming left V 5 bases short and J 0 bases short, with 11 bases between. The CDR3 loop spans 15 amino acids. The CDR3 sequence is CASSHDRHSNQPQHF. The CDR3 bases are TGTGCCAGTAGTCATGACAGACATAGCAATCAGCCCCAGCATTTT.

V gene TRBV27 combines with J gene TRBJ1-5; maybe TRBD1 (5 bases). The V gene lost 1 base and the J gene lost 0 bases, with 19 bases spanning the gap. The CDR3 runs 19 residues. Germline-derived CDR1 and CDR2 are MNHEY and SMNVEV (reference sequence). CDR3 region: CASSLWGLGQAYSNQPQHF. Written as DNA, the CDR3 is TGTGCCAGCAGTTTATGGGGCTTAGGACAAGCCTATAGCAATCAGCCCCAGCATTTT.